Sequencing of this TCR beta chain was carried out in a study of T cell responses to AZD1222 COVID-19 vaccine. Overall study findings and caveats: Every sample of the repertoires postdated the peak T cell response.

This CDR3 comprises 16 residues. Germline lookup yields CDR1 LNHDA and CDR2 SQIVND (reference sequence). The V end was cut by 5 bases, the J end by 2 bases, with 15 bases between. Profiled with immunoSEQ multiplex PCR; TCRdb holds only in-frame clones, not every one. The table includes tens of thousands of clones, 90% detected once. Of note for this clone: Antigen: not known.

The rearrangement links TRBV19 to TRBJ1-4, with D possibly being TRBD1 (5 bases). This TCR was recovered from an adult who received the AZD1222 COVID-19 vaccine. Here the sequenced sample was peripheral blood, taken 28 days after the second AZD1222 dose. In DNA, the CDR3 is TGTGCCAGTAGTCCCGGGACCGTGGGTACTAATGAAAAACTGTTTTTT. Translation: CASSPGTVGTNEKLFF. Full variable domain (missing parts from reference TRBV19 and TRBJ1-4): DGGITQSPKYLFRKEGQNVTLSCEQNLNHDAMYWYRQDPGQGLRLIYYSQIVNDFQKGDIAEGYSVSREKKESFPLTVTSAQKNPTAFYLCASSPGTVGTNEKLFFGSGTQLSVL.